The TCR beta chain described here comes from a study of OX40 agonist ivuxolimab in advanced cancers. Study overall: Hepatocellular carcinoma, melanoma, renal cell or head and neck cancer occurred in dose-escalation patients.

Germline V gene data show CDR1 as SGHRS and CDR2 as YFSETQ. CDR3 length equals 14 residues. Trimming stripped 3 bases from V and 4 bases from J, with 13 bases between. Comment on this clone: Its antigen is not known.

The study, taken as a whole, reports: CD4+ and CD8+ blood T cells expanded clonally by week 6 at 0.1 to 3.0 mg/kg. Relative to CD4+ cells, CD8+ T cells on average had more expanded clones. Some of the lowest clonal expansion was seen in partial responders at 0.1-3.0 mg/kg.

TCRdb's table, derived via immunoSEQ multiplex PCR, lists solely in-frame clones and lacks some. This table holds 45,000 to 60,000 clones, almost 90% found once. Sequencing was performed on CD4+ or CD8+ T cells sorted from blood, taken in a trial of the OX40 agonist ivuxolimab. The chain is built from TRBV5-1 and TRBJ1-2, with a tentative D call TRBD1 (5 bases). The TCR sequence derives from an adult with an advanced solid tumor such as melanoma, head and neck, liver or kidney cancer. The CDR3 bases are TGCGCCAGCAGCTCCGGGGGAGACGGCTATGGCTACACCTTC. Its protein product is CASSSGGDGYGYTF.